This TCR beta chain came from a study of cytomegalovirus exposure and HLA in healthy donors. Germline values: CDR1 GTSNPN, CDR2 SVGIG (reference sequence). CDR3 length: 13 residues. V lost 4 bases, J lost 5 bases, and 5 bases stayed unmatched. PCR was performed using 60 Vbeta and 13 Jbeta primers. TCRdb's table, derived via immunoSEQ multiplex PCR, lists solely in-frame clones and lacks some. Recorded here are approximately 100,000 clones; the top ten clones represent 0.59%. Material for sequencing was PBMCs. The sequence was collected from a man between 50 and 59 years old in good health and CMV-seronegative. The J gene is TRBJ1-1, the V gene TRBV30; 9 bases match TRBD1. The CDR3 reads CAWIRQGGTEAFF. The CDR3 DNA reads TGTGCCTGGATCCGACAGGGGGGGACTGAAGCTTTCTTT. Looking up the rest from reference TRBV30 and TRBJ1-1 gives the full variable domain: SQTIHQWPATLVQPVGSPLSLECTVEGTSNPNLYWYRQAAGRGLQLLFYSVGIGQISSEVPQNLSASRPQDRQFILSSKKLLLSDSGFYLCAWIRQGGTEAFFGQGTRLTVV.